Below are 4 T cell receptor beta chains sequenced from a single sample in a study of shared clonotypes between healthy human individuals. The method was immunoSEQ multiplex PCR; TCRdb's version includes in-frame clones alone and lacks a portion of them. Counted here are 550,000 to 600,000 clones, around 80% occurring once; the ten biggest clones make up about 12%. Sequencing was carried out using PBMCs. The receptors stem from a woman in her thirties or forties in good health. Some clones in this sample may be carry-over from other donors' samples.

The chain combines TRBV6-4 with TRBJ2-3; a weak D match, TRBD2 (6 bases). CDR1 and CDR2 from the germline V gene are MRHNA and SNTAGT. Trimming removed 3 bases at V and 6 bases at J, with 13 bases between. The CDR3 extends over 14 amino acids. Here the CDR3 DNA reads TGTGCCAGCAGTGAGGGGGGAGAGGCGGATACGCAGTATTTT. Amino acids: CASSEGGEADTQYF.

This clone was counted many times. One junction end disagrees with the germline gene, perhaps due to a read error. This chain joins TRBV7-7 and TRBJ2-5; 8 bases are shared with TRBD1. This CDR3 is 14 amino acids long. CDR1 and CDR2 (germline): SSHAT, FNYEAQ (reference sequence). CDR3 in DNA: TGTGCTAGCAGCTCAATGCAGGGGGCTGAGACCCAGTACTTC. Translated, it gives CASSSMQGAETQYF.

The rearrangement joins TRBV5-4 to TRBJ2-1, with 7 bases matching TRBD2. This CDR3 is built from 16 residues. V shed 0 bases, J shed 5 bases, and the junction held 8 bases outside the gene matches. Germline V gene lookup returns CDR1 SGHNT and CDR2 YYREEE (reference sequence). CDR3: CASSLDGGRSDNEQFF. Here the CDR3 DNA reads TGTGCCAGCAGCTTGGATGGCGGGAGAAGCGACAATGAGCAGTTCTTC.

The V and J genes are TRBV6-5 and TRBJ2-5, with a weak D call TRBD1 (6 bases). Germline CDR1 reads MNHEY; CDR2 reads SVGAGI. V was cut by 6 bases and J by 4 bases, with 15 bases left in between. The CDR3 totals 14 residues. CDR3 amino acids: CASRQTGGGETQYF. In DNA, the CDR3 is TGTGCCAGCAGGCAGACAGGTGGCGGAGAGACCCAGTACTTC.